The 20 T cell receptor beta chains listed next were all sequenced from one sample in a study of blood T cell repertoires in COVID-19. Profiled with immunoSEQ multiplex PCR; TCRdb holds only in-frame clones, not every one. The data contain 85,000 to 120,000 clones, about 85% of them singletons. The source material was peripheral blood. The receptor set was obtained from a man over 45 with active COVID-19.

The chain is built from TRBV6-2 or TRBV6-3 and TRBJ2-3; TRBD2 matches at 10 bases. Germline trimming cut 4 bases from V and 1 base from J; bases unmatched to any gene: 2. The CDR3 is 15 residues long. The germline gives CDR1 MNHEY, CDR2 SVGEGT. In nucleotides, the CDR3 is TGTGCCAGCAGTTTAGCGGGGGGTCGCACAGATACGCAGTATTTT. Its translation: CASSLAGGRTDTQYF.

The chain carries TRBV19 and TRBJ1-1; tentative D call: TRBD1 (6 bases). Deletions cut 7 bases from V and 1 base from J, with 19 bases between. Germline CDR1 is LNHDA and CDR2 is SQIVND (reference sequence). The CDR3 has 16 amino acids. The chain's CDR3 is CASTPLGQGRNTEAFF. CDR3 sequence (DNA): TGTGCCAGTACCCCACTGGGGCAGGGGAGGAACACTGAAGCTTTCTTT.

The chain employs TRBV25-1 and TRBJ2-3, with TRBD2 matching 7 bases. There are 15 residues in the CDR3. J lost 5 bases, V lost 1 base, and 6 bases had no gene match. Germline lookup yields CDR1 MGHDK and CDR2 SYGVNS. CDR3 bases: TGTGCCAGCAGTGAATTTGACGGGGGGAGAGATACGCAGTATTTT. This gives the protein CASSEFDGGRDTQYF.

This clone was seen only a few times. V is TRBV6-5 and J is TRBJ1-1; tentative D call: TRBD1 (5 bases). CDR3 length: 11 amino acids. V lost 6 bases to trimming and J lost 5 bases, with 7 bases between them. Per germline, CDR1 MNHEY and CDR2 SVGAGI. The CDR3 DNA reads as TGTGCCAGCAGGGGGCGAACTGAAGCTTTCTTT. Its translation: CASRGRTEAFF.

This clone has a single count. This chain joins TRBV4-3 and TRBJ2-1; TRBD1 matches at 8 bases. After removal of 4 bases from V and 8 bases from J, the junction contained 4 bases not matched to a gene. The CDR3 has 13 amino acids. The germline CDR1 and CDR2 sequences are LGHNA and YSLEER. Here the CDR3 reads CASSPSGGYEQFF. Written as DNA, the CDR3 is TGCGCCAGCAGCCCGTCAGGGGGCTATGAGCAGTTCTTC.

The chain uses TRBV28 and TRBJ2-7, with TRBD1 matching over 10 bases. Germline V CDR1 and CDR2: MDHEN, SYDVKM. With 7 bases clipped from V and 0 bases from J, the junction kept 3 bases outside the gene matches. The CDR3 runs 14 residues. The DNA of the CDR3 is TGTGCCAGCACCGGGACAGGGGACTCCTACGAGCAGTACTTC. It encodes CASTGTGDSYEQYF.

The J gene is TRBJ2-1, the V gene TRBV9, with D tentatively TRBD1 (5 bases). The V end was cut by 4 bases, the J end by 7 bases, with 9 bases between. The CDR3 sequence is 12 residues long. Per the germline V gene, CDR1 is SGDLS and CDR2 is YYNGEE. This CDR3 is CASSRSGNEQFF. The CDR3 coding sequence is TGTGCCAGCAGCAGATCAGGGAATGAGCAGTTCTTC.

This sequence joins TRBV5-1 and TRBJ2-3; 10 nucleotides agree with TRBD1. This CDR3 is built from 15 residues. Germline V lookup: CDR1 SGHRS, CDR2 YFSETQ. Trimming at V came to 3 bases and at J to 0 bases, leaving 1 base not matched to a gene. The CDR3 loop reads CASSSGQGSTDTQYF. CDR3 sequence (DNA): TGCGCCAGCAGCTCGGGACAGGGGAGCACAGATACGCAGTATTTT.

The genes are TRBV6-5 and TRBJ1-5; possibly TRBD1 for D (5 bases). V was pared by 9 bases and J by 2 bases, with 17 bases between. CDR3 size: 15 residues. Looked up from germline, CDR1 is MNHEY and CDR2 is SVGAGI. The CDR3 region is CASCLQVSGNQPQHF. In DNA form, the CDR3 reads TGTGCCAGTTGTTTACAGGTATCGGGCAATCAGCCCCAGCATTTT.

The chain is built from TRBV12-3 or TRBV12-4 and TRBJ2-3, with D perhaps matching TRBD1 (6 bases). The V gene lost 5 bases and the J gene lost 3 bases, with 9 bases spanning the gap. This CDR3 has 13 amino acids. This chain's CDR3 is CASSATGTDTQYF. DNA for the CDR3: TGTGCCAGCAGTGCCACAGGGACAGATACGCAGTATTTT.

Comments on this clone: The germline gene is not matched at one end of the junction; a read error may be the cause. The J gene is TRBJ2-3, the V gene TRBV6-5; 7 nucleotides match TRBD1. This CDR3 is 15 amino acids long. Germline CDR1 MNHEY, CDR2 SVGAGI. CDR3 residues: CASSYRPERGPRGGF. In nucleotides, the CDR3 is TGTGCCAGCAGTTACCGTCCCGAAAGGGGGCCCAGGGGTGGTTTT.

As regards this clone: One end of the junction does not line up with germline, which may come from a read error. The CDR3 is CASSDTGEKLFF. In DNA form, the CDR3 reads TGTGCTAGCAGCGACACAGGGGAAAAACTGTTTTTT. The V and J genes are TRBV7-7 and TRBJ1-4, with D perhaps matching TRBD1 (6 bases). In germline, CDR1 is SSHAT, CDR2 FNYEAQ (reference sequence). CDR3 length: 12 residues. Full variable domain (remainder filled in from reference TRBV7-7 and TRBJ1-4): GAGVSQSPRYKVTKRGQDVTLRCDPISSHATLYWYQQALGQGPEFLTYFNYEAQPDKSGLPSDRFSAERPEGSISTLTIQRTEQRDSAMYRCASSDTGEKLFFGSGTQLSVL.

This clone showed up just once. The chain uses TRBV11-3 and TRBJ2-1, with 10 bases identical to TRBD1. CDR1 SGHNT and CDR2 YENEEA come from the germline V gene. The CDR3 spans 16 residues. The trim removed 1 base at V and 3 bases at J, leaving 3 bases unmatched. CDR3 in DNA: TGTGCCAGCAGCTTAGGAGGGACAGGGGTCTACAATGAGCAGTTCTTC. It is translated as CASSLGGTGVYNEQFF.

The chain has TRBV10-3 and TRBJ2-1, with 8 nucleotides matching TRBD2. Unmatched junction bases numbered 8, after V lost 7 bases and J lost 9 bases. Germline CDR1 and CDR2: ENHRY and SYGVKD. The length of the CDR3 is 13 residues. The CDR3 region is CAITRTSRGEQFF. DNA of the CDR3: TGTGCCATCACCCGGACTAGCCGGGGTGAGCAGTTCTTC.

V gene TRBV5-4 combines with J gene TRBJ2-1, with 8 bases lining up with TRBD1. The germline V gene encodes CDR1 SGHNT and CDR2 YYREEE (reference sequence). Trimming took 0 bases from V and 2 from J; bases not matched to a gene: 1. The CDR3 sequence is 15 residues long. The CDR3 sequence: CASSLEQGAYNEQFF. Here the CDR3 DNA reads TGTGCCAGCAGCTTGGAACAGGGGGCCTACAATGAGCAGTTCTTC.

CDR3 coding DNA: TGTGCCAGCAGCGCGAGGCGGAGGACAGGGTCAGGACCAGATACGCAGTATTTT. The encoded protein is CASSARRRTGSGPDTQYF. This chain joins TRBV9 and TRBJ2-3; 8 bases align to TRBD1. Germline trimming cut 3 bases from V and 4 bases from J; bases unmatched to any gene: 16. Germline CDR1 is SGDLS and CDR2 is YYNGEE. This CDR3 spans 18 amino acids.

The V call is TRBV6-5, the J call TRBJ2-1; D is perhaps TRBD2 (5 bases). The CDR3 loop spans 12 amino acids. V shed 9 bases and J shed 5 bases, with 11 bases lying between them. Germline-derived CDR1 and CDR2 are MNHEY and SVGAGI. CDR3 residues: CASVSGNNEQFF. The DNA for the CDR3 is TGTGCCAGTGTCAGCGGCAACAATGAGCAGTTCTTC.

The V gene is TRBV28, the J gene TRBJ1-1, with D possibly being TRBD1 (5 bases). The CDR3 contains 13 residues. Looked up from germline, CDR1 is MDHEN and CDR2 is SYDVKM. Between the trimmed V and J ends, which lost 8 bases and 1 base, there was a span of 11 bases. The CDR3 DNA follows: TGTGCCAGCCCAGGGCAAGGGAACACTGAAGCTTTCTTT. It specifies CASPGQGNTEAFF. Together with reference TRBV28 and TRBJ1-1, the CDR3 gives the full variable domain: DVKVTQSSRYLVKRTGEKVFLECVQDMDHENMFWYRQDPGLGLRLIYFSYDVKMKEKGDIPEGYSVSREKKERFSLILESASTNQTSMYLCASPGQGNTEAFFGQGTRLTVV.

The rearrangement joins TRBV19 to TRBJ2-5; perhaps TRBD1 as D (6 bases). V was pared by 3 bases and J by 2 bases, with 7 bases between. In germline, CDR1 is LNHDA, CDR2 SQIVND (reference sequence). The CDR3 runs to 13 residues. CDR3 coding DNA: TGTGCCAGTAGTATGACAGGACAAGAGACCCAGTACTTC. Residues: CASSMTGQETQYF.

This clone has just a few counts. V usage is TRBV29-1 and J usage is TRBJ2-7, with 7 nucleotides matching TRBD1. The CDR3 is 12 amino acids. CDR1 SQVTM and CDR2 ANQGSEA come from the germline V gene. Trimming removed 4 bases from V and 4 bases from J; junction bases left unmatched: 4. Here the CDR3 DNA reads TGCAGCGTTGTTGGGACAGTATACGAGCAGTACTTC. As protein: CSVVGTVYEQYF.